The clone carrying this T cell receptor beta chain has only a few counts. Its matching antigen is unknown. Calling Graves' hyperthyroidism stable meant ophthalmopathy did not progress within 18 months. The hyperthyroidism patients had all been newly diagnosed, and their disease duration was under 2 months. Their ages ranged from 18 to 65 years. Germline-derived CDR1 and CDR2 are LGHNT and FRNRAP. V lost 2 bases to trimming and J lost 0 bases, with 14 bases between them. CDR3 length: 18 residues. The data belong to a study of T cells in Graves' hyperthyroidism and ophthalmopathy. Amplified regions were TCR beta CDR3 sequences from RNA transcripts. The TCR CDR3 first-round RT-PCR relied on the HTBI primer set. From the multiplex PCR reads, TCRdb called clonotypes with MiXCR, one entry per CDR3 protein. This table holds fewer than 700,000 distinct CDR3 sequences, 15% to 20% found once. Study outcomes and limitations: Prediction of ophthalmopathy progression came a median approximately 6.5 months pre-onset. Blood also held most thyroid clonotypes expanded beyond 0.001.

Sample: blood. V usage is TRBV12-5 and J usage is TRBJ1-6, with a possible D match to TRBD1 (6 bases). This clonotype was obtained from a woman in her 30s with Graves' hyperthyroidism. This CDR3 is CASGLSPTGSSYNSPLHF. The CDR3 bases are TGTGCTAGTGGTTTGTCCCCGACAGGAAGCTCCTATAATTCACCCCTCCACTTT.